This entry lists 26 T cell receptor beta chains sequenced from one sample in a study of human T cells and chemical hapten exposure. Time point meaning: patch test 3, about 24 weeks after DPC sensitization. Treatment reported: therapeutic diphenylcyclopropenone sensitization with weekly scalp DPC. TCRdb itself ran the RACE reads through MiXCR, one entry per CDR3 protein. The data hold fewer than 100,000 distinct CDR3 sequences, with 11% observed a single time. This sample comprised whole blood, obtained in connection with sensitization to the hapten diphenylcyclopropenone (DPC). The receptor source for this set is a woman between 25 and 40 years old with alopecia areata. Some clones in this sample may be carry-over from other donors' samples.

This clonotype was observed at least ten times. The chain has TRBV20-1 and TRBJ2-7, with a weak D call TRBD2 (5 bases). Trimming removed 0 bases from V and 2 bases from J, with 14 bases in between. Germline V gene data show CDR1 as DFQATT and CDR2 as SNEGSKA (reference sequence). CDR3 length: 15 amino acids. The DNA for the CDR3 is TGCAGTGCTAGAGATCCCACGGTCGGGGCCTACGAGCAGTACTTC. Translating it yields CSARDPTVGAYEQYF.

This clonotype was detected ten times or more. CDR3 bases: TGTGCCAGCAGTTTGCGGGCTAGCGGAGGGTACGAGCAGTACTTC. Its protein is CASSLRASGGYEQYF. The chain carries TRBV28 and TRBJ2-7; 7 nucleotides align to TRBD2. J lost 4 bases, V lost 3 bases, and 9 bases had no gene match. Germline CDR1 and CDR2: MDHEN and SYDVKM. There are 15 residues in the CDR3.

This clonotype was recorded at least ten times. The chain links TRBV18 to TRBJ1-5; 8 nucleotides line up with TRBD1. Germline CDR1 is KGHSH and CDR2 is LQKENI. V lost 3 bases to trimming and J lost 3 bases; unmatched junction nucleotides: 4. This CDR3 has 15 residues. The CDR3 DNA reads TGTGCCAGCTCACCTGGACAGGGCTCCAATCAGCCCCAGCATTTT. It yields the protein CASSPGQGSNQPQHF.

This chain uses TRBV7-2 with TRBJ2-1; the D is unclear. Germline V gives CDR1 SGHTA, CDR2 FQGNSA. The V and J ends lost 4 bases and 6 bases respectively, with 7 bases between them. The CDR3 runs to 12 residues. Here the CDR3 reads CASSYNRNEQFF. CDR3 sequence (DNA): TGTGCCAGCAGCTACAACCGCAATGAGCAGTTCTTC. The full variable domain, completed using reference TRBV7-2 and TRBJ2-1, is GAGVSQSPSNKVTEKGKDVELRCDPISGHTALYWYRQSLGQGLEFLIYFQGNSAPDKSGLPSDRFSAERTGGSVSTLTIQRTQQEDSAVYLCASSYNRNEQFFGPGTRLTVL.

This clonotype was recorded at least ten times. The CDR3 sequence is CASTTGQGNQPQHF. The CDR3 coding sequence is TGTGCCAGCACCACTGGGCAGGGCAATCAGCCCCAGCATTTT. This chain links TRBV28 with TRBJ1-5; D remains unclear. Germline-derived CDR1 and CDR2 are MDHEN and SYDVKM. Trimming removed 7 bases from V and 2 bases from J, with 12 bases in between. The CDR3 contains 14 residues.

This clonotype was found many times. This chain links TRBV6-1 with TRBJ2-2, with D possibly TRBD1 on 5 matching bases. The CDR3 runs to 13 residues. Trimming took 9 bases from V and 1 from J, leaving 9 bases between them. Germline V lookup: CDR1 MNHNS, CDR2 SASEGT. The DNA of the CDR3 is TGTGCCAGTCAGGGCCTGAACACCGGGGAGCTGTTTTTT. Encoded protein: CASQGLNTGELFF.

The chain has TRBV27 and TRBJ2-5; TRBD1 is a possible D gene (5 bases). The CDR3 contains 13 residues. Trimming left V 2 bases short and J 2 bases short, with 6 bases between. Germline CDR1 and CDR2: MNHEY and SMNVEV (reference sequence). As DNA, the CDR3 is TGTGCCAGCAGTTTAGGGGCACAAGAGACCCAGTACTTC. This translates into CASSLGAQETQYF.

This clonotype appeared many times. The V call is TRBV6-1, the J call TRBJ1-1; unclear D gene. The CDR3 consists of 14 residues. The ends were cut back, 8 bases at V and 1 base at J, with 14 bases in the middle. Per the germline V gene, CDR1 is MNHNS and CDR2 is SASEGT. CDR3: CASPVPPSNTEAFF. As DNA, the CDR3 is TGTGCCAGCCCAGTGCCACCCTCGAACACTGAAGCTTTCTTT.

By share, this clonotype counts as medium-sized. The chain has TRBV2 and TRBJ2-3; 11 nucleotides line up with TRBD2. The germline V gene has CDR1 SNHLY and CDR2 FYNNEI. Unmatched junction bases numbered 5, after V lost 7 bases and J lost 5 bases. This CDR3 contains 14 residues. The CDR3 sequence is CASTGLAGQDTQYF. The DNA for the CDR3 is TGTGCCAGCACCGGACTAGCGGGCCAAGATACGCAGTATTTT.

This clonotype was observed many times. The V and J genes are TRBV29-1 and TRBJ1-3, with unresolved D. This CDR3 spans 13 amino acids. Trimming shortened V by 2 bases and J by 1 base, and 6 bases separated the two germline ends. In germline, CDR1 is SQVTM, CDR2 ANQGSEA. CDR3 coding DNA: TGCAGCGTTGAATTTCATTCTGGAAACACCATATATTTT. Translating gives CSVEFHSGNTIYF.

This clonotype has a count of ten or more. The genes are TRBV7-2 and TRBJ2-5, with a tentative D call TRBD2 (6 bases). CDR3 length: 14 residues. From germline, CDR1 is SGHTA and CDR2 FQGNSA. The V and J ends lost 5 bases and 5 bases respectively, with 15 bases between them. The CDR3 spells CASSPGTASETQYF. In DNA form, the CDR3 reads TGTGCCAGCAGCCCCGGGACTGCGAGCGAGACCCAGTACTTC.

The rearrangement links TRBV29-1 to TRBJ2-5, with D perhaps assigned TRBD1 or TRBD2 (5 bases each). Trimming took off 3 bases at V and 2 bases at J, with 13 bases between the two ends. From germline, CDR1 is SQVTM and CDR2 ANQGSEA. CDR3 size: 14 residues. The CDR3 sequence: CSVDLGRQQETQYF. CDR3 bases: TGCAGCGTTGACCTGGGACGGCAACAAGAGACCCAGTACTTC.

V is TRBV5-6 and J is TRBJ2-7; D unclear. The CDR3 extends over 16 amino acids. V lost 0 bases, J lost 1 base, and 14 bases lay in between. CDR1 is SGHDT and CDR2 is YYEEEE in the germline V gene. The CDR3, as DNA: TGTGCCAGCAGCTTGGTGGCTGTTCAGAGTTCCTACGAGCAGTACGTC. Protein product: CASSLVAVQSSYEQYV.

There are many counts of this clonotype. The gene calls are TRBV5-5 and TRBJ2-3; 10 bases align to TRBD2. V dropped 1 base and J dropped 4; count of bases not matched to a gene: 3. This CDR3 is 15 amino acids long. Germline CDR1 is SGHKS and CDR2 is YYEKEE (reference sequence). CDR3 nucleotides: TGTGCCAGCAGCTTGCAAGCGGGAGGGGCAGATACGCAGTATTTT. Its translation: CASSLQAGGADTQYF. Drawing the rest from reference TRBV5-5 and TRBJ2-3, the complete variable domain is DAGVTQSPTHLIKTRGQQVTLRCSPISGHKSVSWYQQVLGQGPQFIFQYYEKEERGRGNFPDRFSARQFPNYSSELNVNALLLGDSALYLCASSLQAGGADTQYFGPGTRLTVL.

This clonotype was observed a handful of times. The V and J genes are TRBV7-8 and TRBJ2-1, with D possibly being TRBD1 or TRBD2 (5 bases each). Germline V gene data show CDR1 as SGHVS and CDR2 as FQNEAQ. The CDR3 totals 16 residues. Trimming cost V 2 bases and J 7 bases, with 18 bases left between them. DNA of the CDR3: TGTGCCAGCAGCTTATTACGGGGCCTCGGTTTGAATGAGCAGTTCTTC. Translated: CASSLLRGLGLNEQFF.

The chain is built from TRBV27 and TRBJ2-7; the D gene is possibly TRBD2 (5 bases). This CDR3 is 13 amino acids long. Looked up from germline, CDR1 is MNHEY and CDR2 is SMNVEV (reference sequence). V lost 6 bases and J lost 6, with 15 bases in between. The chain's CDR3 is CASSGMERPEQYF. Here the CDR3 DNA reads TGTGCCAGCAGCGGGATGGAGCGCCCCGAGCAGTACTTC.

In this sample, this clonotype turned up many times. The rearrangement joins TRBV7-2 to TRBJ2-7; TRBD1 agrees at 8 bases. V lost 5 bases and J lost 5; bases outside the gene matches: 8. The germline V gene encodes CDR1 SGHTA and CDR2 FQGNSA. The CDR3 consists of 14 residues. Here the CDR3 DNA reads TGTGCCAGCAGCCTAGACAGGGGTTCGGACGAGCAGTACTTC. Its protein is CASSLDRGSDEQYF.

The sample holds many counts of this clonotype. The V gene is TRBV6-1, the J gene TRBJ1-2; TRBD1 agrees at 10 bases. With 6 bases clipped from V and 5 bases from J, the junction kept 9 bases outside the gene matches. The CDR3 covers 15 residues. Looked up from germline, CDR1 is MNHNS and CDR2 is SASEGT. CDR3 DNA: TGTGCCAGCAGGCCTCGGACAGGGGGGTTATATGGCTACACCTTC. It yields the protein CASRPRTGGLYGYTF.

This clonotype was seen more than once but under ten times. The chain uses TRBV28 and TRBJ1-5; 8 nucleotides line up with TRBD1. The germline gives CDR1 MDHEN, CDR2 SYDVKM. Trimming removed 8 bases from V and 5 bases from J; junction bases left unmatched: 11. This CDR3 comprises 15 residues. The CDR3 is CASHFPSGGYQPQHF. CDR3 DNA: TGTGCCAGCCACTTTCCCTCAGGGGGCTATCAGCCCCAGCATTTT.

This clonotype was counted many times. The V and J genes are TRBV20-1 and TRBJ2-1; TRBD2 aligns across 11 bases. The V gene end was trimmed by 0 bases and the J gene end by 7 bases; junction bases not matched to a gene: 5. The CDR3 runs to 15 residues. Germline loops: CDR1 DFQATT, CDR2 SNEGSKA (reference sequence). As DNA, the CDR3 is TGCAGTGCTAGAGATAGCCTAGCGGGAGGTAATGAGCAGTTCTTC. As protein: CSARDSLAGGNEQFF.

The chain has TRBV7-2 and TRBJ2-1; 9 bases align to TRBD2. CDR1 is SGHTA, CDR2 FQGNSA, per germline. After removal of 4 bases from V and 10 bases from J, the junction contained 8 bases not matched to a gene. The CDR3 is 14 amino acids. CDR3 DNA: TGTGCCAGCAGCTCCGGGACTAGCCTCTTGGAGCAGTTCTTC. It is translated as CASSSGTSLLEQFF. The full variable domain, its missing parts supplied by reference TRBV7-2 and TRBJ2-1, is GAGVSQSPSNKVTEKGKDVELRCDPISGHTALYWYRQSLGQGLEFLIYFQGNSAPDKSGLPSDRFSAERTGGSVSTLTIQRTQQEDSAVYLCASSSGTSLLEQFFGPGTRLTVL.

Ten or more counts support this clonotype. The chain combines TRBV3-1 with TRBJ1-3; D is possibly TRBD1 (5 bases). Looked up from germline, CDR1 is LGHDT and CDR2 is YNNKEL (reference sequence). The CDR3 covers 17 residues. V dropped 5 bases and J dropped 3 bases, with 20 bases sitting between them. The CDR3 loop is CASSGRRQGAFGNTIYF. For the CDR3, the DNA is TGTGCCAGCAGCGGAAGACGGCAGGGCGCTTTTGGAAACACCATATATTTT.

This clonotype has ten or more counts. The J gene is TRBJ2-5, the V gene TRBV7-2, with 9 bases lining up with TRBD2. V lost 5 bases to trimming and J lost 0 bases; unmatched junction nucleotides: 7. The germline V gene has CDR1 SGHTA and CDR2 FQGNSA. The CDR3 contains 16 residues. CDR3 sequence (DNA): TGTGCCAGCAGCCCACGGTTAGCGGGGGACCAAGAGACCCAGTACTTC. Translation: CASSPRLAGDQETQYF.

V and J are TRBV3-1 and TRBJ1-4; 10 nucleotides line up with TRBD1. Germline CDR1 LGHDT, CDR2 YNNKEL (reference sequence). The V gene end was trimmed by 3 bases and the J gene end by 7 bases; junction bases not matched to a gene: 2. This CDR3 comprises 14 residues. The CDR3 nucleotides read TGTGCCAGCAGCCAGGGACAGGGGAGTGAAAAACTGTTTTTT. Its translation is CASSQGQGSEKLFF.

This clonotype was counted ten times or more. The CDR3 is CASSPLQGNQPQHF. CDR3 DNA: TGTGCCAGCTCACCTTTACAGGGCAATCAGCCCCAGCATTTT. This rearrangement joins TRBV18 to TRBJ1-5, with a tentative D call TRBD1 (5 bases). The CDR3 consists of 14 residues. Trimming removed 3 bases at V and 2 bases at J, with 8 bases between. From germline, CDR1 is KGHSH and CDR2 LQKENI.

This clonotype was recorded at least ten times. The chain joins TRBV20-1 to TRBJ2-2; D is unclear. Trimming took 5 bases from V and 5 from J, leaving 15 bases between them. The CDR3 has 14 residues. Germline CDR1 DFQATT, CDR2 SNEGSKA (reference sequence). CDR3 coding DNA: TGCAGTGCTCCCGGGTATGGGGAAACCGGGGAGCTGTTTTTT. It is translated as CSAPGYGETGELFF.